This T cell receptor (beta chain) is drawn from a study of cytomegalovirus exposure and HLA in healthy donors. The CDR3 covers 15 residues. V lost 5 bases to trimming and J lost 6 bases; unmatched junction nucleotides: 9. Germline assignment: CDR1 MGHDK and CDR2 SYGVNS. Both 60 Vbeta primers and 13 Jbeta primers went into the PCR. The data were produced by immunoSEQ multiplex PCR, yet TCRdb's version contains in-frame clones alone and is incomplete. In the table there are fewer than 150,000 clones, 73% of which are singletons. This clone came up a few times. This chain uses TRBV25-1 with TRBJ1-2; 10 bases are a match to TRBD1. This TCR was recovered from a human donor in good health. Sequencing used PBMCs. CDR3 in DNA: TGTGCCAGCAGTCTCCCCTCCGGGACAGGGGATGGCTACACCTTC. Translation: CASSLPSGTGDGYTF.